The 30 T cell receptor beta chains below were found in one sample sequenced in a study of Graves' ophthalmopathy and Graves' hyperthyroidism. Using RNA transcripts, the TCR beta CDR3 regions were amplified. First-round RT-PCR relied on HTBI primers, and a second-round multiplex PCR came next. TCRdb re-called the multiplex PCR reads through MiXCR, storing one row per CDR3 protein. Of about 550,000 distinct CDR3 sequences detected, roughly 40% appear once; the ten largest clones hold about 4.2%. Sequenced input: peripheral blood or thyroid tissue (not recorded which). The receptors derive from an adult man with Graves' hyperthyroidism.

The sample holds many counts of this clonotype. The V and J genes are TRBV12-3 or TRBV12-4 and TRBJ2-2; maybe TRBD1 (5 bases). Deletions cut 3 bases from V and 1 base from J, with 12 bases between. The CDR3 loop spans 16 amino acids. CDR3 amino acids: CASSFPGKGNTGELFF. The CDR3 region has the DNA TGTGCCAGCAGTTTTCCAGGGAAAGGGAACACCGGGGAGCTGTTTTTT.

This clonotype has a count of ten or more. The chain employs TRBV6-1 and TRBJ2-7; D is unresolved. V was pared by 8 bases and J by 6 bases, with 23 bases between. This CDR3 region has 15 residues. Germline V lookup: CDR1 MNHNS, CDR2 SASEGT. Here the CDR3 reads CASGEQHGGRGEQYF. The CDR3 DNA reads TGTGCCAGCGGGGAACAACACGGCGGACGTGGCGAGCAGTACTTC.

The J gene is TRBJ1-2, the V gene TRBV29-1; possible D gene TRBD1, 6 bases. Trimming cost V 3 bases and J 4 bases, with 9 bases left between them. CDR1 and CDR2 (germline): SQVTM, ANQGSEA. The CDR3 totals 12 residues. CDR3 region: CSVDGTLYGYTF. DNA of the CDR3: TGCAGCGTTGACGGGACACTCTATGGCTACACCTTC.

Worth noting for this clonotype: A much larger clone sits a single nucleotide away, making a read error possible. The rearrangement links TRBV5-4 to TRBJ2-7; a possible D gene is TRBD2 (5 bases). Germline V gene sequence: CDR1 SGHNT, CDR2 YYREEE (reference sequence). CDR3 length: 16 residues. The germline V and J ends were trimmed by 3 bases and 3 bases, with 19 bases remaining between them. CDR3 nucleotide sequence: TGTGCCAGCAGCTCGATCGGGCTGAGAGGGTACTACGAGCAGTACTTC. It specifies CASSSIGLRGYYEQYF.

This clonotype has only a few counts. This chain uses TRBV3-1 with TRBJ2-6; D may match TRBD1 or TRBD2 (6 bases each). The CDR3 runs to 17 residues. V was cut by 1 base and J by 2 bases, with 12 bases left in between. The germline gives CDR1 LGHDT, CDR2 YNNKEL (reference sequence). The CDR3 loop reads CASSQGDGGAGANVLTF. CDR3 coding DNA: TGTGCCAGCAGCCAAGGCGACGGGGGCGCTGGGGCCAACGTCCTGACTTTC.

Concerning this clonotype: Since a much larger clone is just one base distant, this may be a read error. CDR3 residues: CSASLLDEQHF. The CDR3 nucleotides read TGCAGTGCTTCTCTTTTAGACGAGCAGCACTTC. The V gene is TRBV20-1, the J gene TRBJ2-7, with D uncertain. The germline gives CDR1 DFQATT, CDR2 SNEGSKA (reference sequence). The CDR3 runs 11 residues.

This clonotype has only one observation. No conserved phenylalanine or tryptophan is present at the end of the CDR3, so a read error is the likely explanation. CDR3 in amino acids: CASSLTNYEQYL. In DNA, the CDR3 is TGTGCCAGCAGCCTAACCAACTACGAGCAGTACCTC. The rearrangement links TRBV7-9 to TRBJ2-7; D is unresolved. Trimming pared 5 bases from V and 3 bases from J, leaving 8 bases between. Germline-derived CDR1 and CDR2 are SEHNR and FQNEAQ (reference sequence). This CDR3 is built from 12 residues.

The chain employs TRBV7-8 and TRBJ2-5, with 7 bases aligning to TRBD1. CDR3 length equals 15 residues. V was pared by 6 bases and J by 9 bases, with 16 bases of the junction left unmatched. Germline CDR1 SGHVS, CDR2 FQNEAQ. The CDR3 here is CASSVYTGQNQPQYF. CDR3 in DNA: TGTGCCAGCAGTGTGTACACGGGACAGAATCAGCCCCAGTACTTC.

The chain combines TRBV2 with TRBJ1-5; 9 bases fit TRBD1. V lost 6 bases, J lost 4 bases, and 7 bases stayed unmatched. Germline V gene data show CDR1 as SNHLY and CDR2 as FYNNEI. There are 15 residues in the CDR3. The CDR3, as DNA: TGTGCCAGCAGCCCAAGACAGGGGGATAATCAGCCCCAGCATTTT. Encoded protein: CASSPRQGDNQPQHF.

This clonotype was recorded at least ten times. V and J are TRBV6-1 and TRBJ2-5; TRBD1 agrees at 8 bases. The V and J ends lost 1 base and 5 bases, in that order; junction bases with no gene match: 3. This CDR3 region has 14 residues. Germline V gene data show CDR1 as MNHNS and CDR2 as SASEGT. The CDR3 DNA follows: TGTGCCAGCAGTGAAGGGACAGGGAGCGAGACCCAGTACTTC. Protein: CASSEGTGSETQYF.

Ten or more counts support this clonotype. V gene TRBV10-3 combines with J gene TRBJ2-5; the match to TRBD1 covers 11 bases. The germline V gene has CDR1 ENHRY and CDR2 SYGVKD. The length of the CDR3 is 15 residues. J was trimmed by 1 base and V by 11 bases; bases with no gene match: 9. CDR3 residues: CAVRTGTGGQETQYF. DNA for the CDR3: TGTGCCGTCCGTACCGGGACAGGGGGCCAAGAGACCCAGTACTTC.

This clonotype was observed many times. V usage is TRBV20-1 and J usage is TRBJ1-4, with TRBD1 identical over 11 bases. The germline CDR1 and CDR2 sequences are DFQATT and SNEGSKA (reference sequence). The junction had 9 bases not matched to a gene; V was cut back by 4 bases and J by 2 bases. The CDR3 has 17 residues. The CDR3 reads CSAKDRGRLVTNEKLFF. CDR3 nucleotides: TGCAGTGCTAAGGACAGGGGGCGCTTAGTCACTAATGAAAAACTGTTTTTT.

The V gene is TRBV9, the J gene TRBJ1-5; a possible D gene is TRBD1 (6 bases). Germline values: CDR1 SGDLS, CDR2 YYNGEE. The V gene lost 1 base and the J gene lost 0 bases, with 20 bases spanning the gap. This CDR3 contains 19 residues. The DNA of the CDR3 is TGTGCCAGCAGCGTATTCTTGGGGGCACGGATTTATAGCAATCAGCCCCAGCATTTT. It codes for CASSVFLGARIYSNQPQHF.

In this sample, this clonotype turned up many times. The chain links TRBV12-3 or TRBV12-4 to TRBJ2-7; a weak D match, TRBD2 (6 bases). The CDR3 contains 13 residues. V was trimmed by 3 bases and J by 6 bases, leaving 12 bases between them. In DNA form, the CDR3 reads TGTGCCAGCAGTTTGACTAGATACGGCGAGCAGTACTTC. Amino acid sequence: CASSLTRYGEQYF.

About this clonotype: A much larger clone sits a single nucleotide away, making a read error possible. The chain joins TRBV10-3 to TRBJ1-2; 7 bases are shared with TRBD1. This CDR3 is built from 14 residues. The J segment lost 3 bases and the V segment lost 7 bases, leaving 8 bases of the junction unmatched. Germline loops: CDR1 ENHRY, CDR2 SYGVKD. The CDR3 reads CAITSRGGDYGYTF. CDR3 DNA sequence: TGTGCCATCACCAGCCGAGGGGGCGACTATGGCTACACCTTC.

This clonotype was observed at least ten times. The V and J genes are TRBV6-5 and TRBJ2-6, with a tentative D call TRBD2 (6 bases). Per germline, CDR1 MNHEY and CDR2 SVGAGI. V gave up 6 bases and J gave up 3 bases, with 9 bases separating them. The length of the CDR3 is 14 residues. The chain's CDR3 is CASSHGGGANVLTF. CDR3 sequence (DNA): TGTGCCAGCAGCCACGGGGGTGGGGCCAACGTCCTGACTTTC.

This sequence joins TRBV5-4 and TRBJ2-7; D is possibly TRBD2 (6 bases). V was pared by 0 bases and J by 2 bases, with 15 bases between. The CDR3 sequence is 16 residues long. Germline CDR1 is SGHNT and CDR2 is YYREEE (reference sequence). The CDR3 reads CASSLDPGLRAYEQYF. CDR3 DNA: TGTGCCAGCAGCTTGGATCCGGGACTTAGGGCCTACGAGCAGTACTTC.

Many counts were recorded for this clonotype. The rearrangement joins TRBV7-9 to TRBJ2-2, with D tentatively TRBD1 (5 bases). The ends were cut back, 6 bases at V and 1 base at J, with 9 bases in the middle. The CDR3 runs to 14 residues. CDR1 SEHNR and CDR2 FQNEAQ come from the germline V gene (reference sequence). CDR3 residues: CASSPTENTGELFF. The CDR3 nucleotides read TGTGCCAGCAGTCCGACAGAGAACACCGGGGAGCTGTTTTTT.

The chain combines TRBV18 with TRBJ2-7, with TRBD1 matching 7 bases. This CDR3 contains 15 residues. J was trimmed by 5 bases and V by 5 bases; bases with no gene match: 12. Looked up from germline, CDR1 is KGHSH and CDR2 is LQKENI. CDR3 sequence reads: CASSSESRGRNEQYF. CDR3 DNA sequence: TGTGCCAGCTCATCAGAAAGTAGGGGGCGAAACGAGCAGTACTTC. Full variable domain (missing parts from reference TRBV18 and TRBJ2-7): NAGVMQNPRHLVRRRGQEARLRCSPMKGHSHVYWYRQLPEEGLKFMVYLQKENIIDESGMPKERFSAEFPKEGPSILRIQQVVRGDSAAYFCASSSESRGRNEQYFGPGTRLTVT.

The rearrangement joins TRBV7-3 to TRBJ1-2, with 9 nucleotides matching TRBD1. Trimming cost V 11 bases and J 5 bases; bases outside gene matches: 15. The CDR3 is 15 amino acids. In germline, CDR1 is SGHTA, CDR2 FQGTGA. The CDR3 nucleotides read TGTGCCTGGAGCGGGACCGGGACAGGGATGTATGGCTACACCTTC. It specifies CAWSGTGTGMYGYTF.

With regard to this clonotype: A much bigger clone sits one base away, suggesting this may be a read error. The chain joins TRBV10-3 to TRBJ1-1; D is ambiguous. This CDR3 is built from 14 residues. Germline lookup yields CDR1 ENHRY and CDR2 SYGVKD. The CDR3 bases are TGTGCCAACAGTTCCGGGGTAGTCCGCGCTGAAGCTTTCTTT. Its protein is CANSSGVVRAEAFF.

This chain uses TRBV5-4 with TRBJ2-2; no clear D. V lost 0 bases and J lost 5, with 11 bases in between. The CDR3 contains 15 residues. Germline V lookup: CDR1 SGHNT, CDR2 YYREEE (reference sequence). The CDR3 sequence is CASSLASLGTGELFF. The CDR3 nucleotides are TGTGCCAGCAGCTTGGCAAGTCTGGGTACCGGGGAGCTGTTTTTT.

Regarding this clonotype: At one of its ends the junction is not consistent with the germline gene, which may arise from a read error. The chain employs TRBV12-3 or TRBV12-4 and TRBJ2-7; 10 bases agree with TRBD2. This CDR3 has 15 amino acids. The CDR3: CASGLLAGQTYEQYF. DNA for the CDR3: TGTGCCAGCGGTTTACTAGCGGGACAAACCTACGAGCAGTACTTC.

This clonotype was seen more than once but under ten times. The rearrangement uses TRBV27 and TRBJ2-7, with 9 positions matching TRBD1. CDR3 length equals 15 residues. CDR1 is MNHEY, CDR2 SMNVEV, per germline (reference sequence). Trimming removed 4 bases from V and 1 base from J; junction bases left unmatched: 5. CDR3 in DNA: TGTGCCAGCAGTTCGGGACAGGGCCGATCCTACGAGCAGTACTTC. It translates to CASSSGQGRSYEQYF.

The sample holds many counts of this clonotype. This chain connects TRBV24-1 to TRBJ1-5; 7 bases match TRBD1. The CDR3 contains 16 residues. Trimming cost V 3 bases and J 0 bases; bases outside gene matches: 4. The germline gives CDR1 KGHDR, CDR2 SFDVKD. The CDR3 sequence is CATSDTGTDSNQPQHF. Written as DNA, the CDR3 is TGTGCCACCAGTGATACCGGGACAGATAGCAATCAGCCCCAGCATTTT.

This clonotype was recorded at least ten times. The chain is built from TRBV19 and TRBJ2-5, with D tentatively TRBD1 (5 bases). Trimming took off 3 bases at V and 5 bases at J, with 19 bases between the two ends. CDR3 length: 16 residues. Germline CDR1 is LNHDA and CDR2 is SQIVND (reference sequence). The CDR3 DNA follows: TGTGCCAGTAGTATCCCCACGGGTGGCAGGGTGGAGACCCAGTACTTC. It is translated as CASSIPTGGRVETQYF. The full variable domain, completed using reference TRBV19 and TRBJ2-5, is DGGITQSPKYLFRKEGQNVTLSCEQNLNHDAMYWYRQDPGQGLRLIYYSQIVNDFQKGDIAEGYSVSREKKESFPLTVTSAQKNPTAFYLCASSIPTGGRVETQYFGPGTRLLVL.

The V and J genes are TRBV7-3 and TRBJ2-3; TRBD2 matches at 10 bases. Trimming took 3 bases from V and 6 from J; bases not matched to a gene: 3. Per the germline V gene, CDR1 is SGHTA and CDR2 is FQGTGA. The CDR3 is made up of 14 amino acids. This CDR3 reads CASSLTSGLDTQYF. The CDR3 nucleotides are TGTGCCAGCAGCTTGACTAGCGGGTTGGATACGCAGTATTTT. The entire variable domain, with the rest obtained from reference TRBV7-3 and TRBJ2-3, is as follows: GAGVSQTPSNKVTEKGKYVELRCDPISGHTALYWYRQSLGQGPEFLIYFQGTGAADDSGLPNDRFFAVRPEGSVSTLKIQRTERGDSAVYLCASSLTSGLDTQYFGPGTRLTVL.

In this sample, this clonotype turned up many times. V is TRBV7-2 and J is TRBJ2-7, with unresolved D. Trimming shortened V by 4 bases and J by 7 bases, and 11 bases separated the two germline ends. Germline CDR1 and CDR2: SGHTA and FQGNSA. The CDR3 consists of 12 residues. DNA of the CDR3: TGTGCCAGCAGCTCGACGGGTCGGGAGCAGTACTTC. It codes for CASSSTGREQYF.

On this clonotype itself: A much larger clone lies one base from this, so it may be a read error. The genes are TRBV20-1 and TRBJ2-5; D is uncertain. V shed 0 bases and J shed 0 bases, with 20 bases lying between them. Germline V gene data show CDR1 as DFQATT and CDR2 as SNEGSKA (reference sequence). This CDR3 spans 18 amino acids. The CDR3 protein is CSARDFQKQGYYQETQYF. The CDR3 DNA reads TGCAGTGCTAGAGATTTCCAGAAACAAGGCTACTACCAAGAGACCCAGTACTTC.

J is TRBJ2-2 and V is TRBV12-3 or TRBV12-4, with TRBD2 matching over 7 bases. The CDR3 runs to 16 residues. V dropped 0 bases and J dropped 1; count of bases not matched to a gene: 2. The CDR3 here is CASSLAAGENTGELFF. The CDR3, as DNA: TGTGCCAGCAGTTTAGCGGCGGGGGAGAACACCGGGGAGCTGTTTTTT.